Here is one T cell receptor (beta chain) with its context. The antigen remains undetermined. The junction departs from the called germline gene at one end, perhaps through a read error. Regions amplified from RNA transcripts were the TCR beta CDR3 regions. A set of HTBI primers served as the primers for a first-round RT-PCR of the TCR CDR3. One entry per CDR3 protein results from TCRdb running MiXCR on the multiplex PCR reads. This table holds 450,000 to 700,000 distinct CDR3 sequences, around 42% found once. No ophthalmopathy progression within 18 months constituted stable Graves' hyperthyroidism. Lactation, pregnancy, other autoimmune disease or uncontrolled infection led to exclusion of patients. The data are from a study of T cells in Graves' hyperthyroidism and ophthalmopathy. Findings and caveats of the study: Separating ophthalmopathy from stable hyperthyroidism was achieved by a 13 V-J model.

CDR3 length: 17 amino acids. Germline lookup yields CDR1 SGHTA and CDR2 FQGTGA. V is TRBV7-3 and J is TRBJ1-2; 7 bases are a match to TRBD1. The TCR sequence derives from a woman aged 18-29 years with Graves' hyperthyroidism. The specimen sequenced was peripheral blood or thyroid tissue (not recorded which). The CDR3 DNA is TGCGCCAGCAGCCAAGATTGGCGACAGGGATCTAACTATGGCTACACCTTC. Translation: CASSQDWRQGSNYGYTF.